The sequence of this T cell receptor (beta chain) was determined in a study of molecular identifiers for immune sequencing clone quantification. One entry per CDR3 protein results from TCRdb running MiXCR on the PCR reads. The data contain about 640,000 distinct CDR3 sequences, roughly 21% of them seen just once; the ten biggest clones take up around 0.9%. Trimming took 11 bases from V and 4 from J, leaving 20 bases between them. Looked up from germline, CDR1 is PRHDT and CDR2 is FYEKMQ (reference sequence). The CDR3 sequence is 14 residues long. In the case of this clonotype: It may be a read error: a sequence one base away is much more abundant.

The source of this sequence is a human donor in good health. Some libraries in this study had Jurkat cell RNA spiked in. Sample: naive CD8+ T cells from blood, with Jurkat cell RNA spiked in. Regarding subset: FACS-sorted CD8+CD4-CCR7+CD45RA+ naive T cells. The V and J genes are TRBV13 and TRBJ2-5; no reliable D call. The CDR3 loop reads CARTIVGSPETQYF. In nucleotides, the CDR3 is TGTGCCCGCACTATTGTAGGGTCCCCAGAGACCCAGTACTTC.